The rows below give T cell receptor beta chains drawn from one sample of a study of Ad26.COV2.S vaccination and SARS-CoV-2 variants. TCRdb's table, derived via immunoSEQ multiplex PCR, lists solely in-frame clones and lacks some. The sample lists around 400,000 clones; about 91% were seen once. The sample in question was peripheral blood, obtained in a trial of Ad26.COV2.S vaccine versus placebo. The receptors stem from a person between 18 and 65 years old who received the Ad26.COV2.S COVID-19 vaccine or a placebo. The CDR3 runs from the conserved cysteine through the conserved F or W. The D gene is left open where the match is weak. Clone sizes are given selectively: once, few, many, or a class where the clone is expanded.

abundance: .; v_gene: TRBV5-6; j_gene: TRBJ1-4; d_gene: .; len: 15; CDR3aa: CASSTVGLPNEKLFF; CDR3nt: TGTGCCAGCAGCACTGTGGGACTGCCTAATGAAAAACTGTTTTTT
abundance: .; v_gene: TRBV19; j_gene: TRBJ1-5; d_gene: .; len: 14; CDR3aa: CASSKPRADQPQHF; CDR3nt: TGTGCCAGTAGTAAGCCCAGGGCAGATCAGCCCCAGCATTTT
abundance: .; v_gene: TRBV18; j_gene: TRBJ1-3; d_gene: .; len: 15; CDR3aa: CASSPLQGSGNTIYF; CDR3nt: TGTGCCAGCTCACCTCTACAGGGTTCGGGAAACACCATATATTTT
abundance: .; v_gene: TRBV7-8; j_gene: TRBJ1-5; d_gene: .; len: 16; CDR3aa: CASSLEPTGGHQPQHF; CDR3nt: TGTGCCAGCAGCTTAGAACCGACCGGGGGGCATCAGCCCCAGCATTTT
abundance: .; v_gene: TRBV5-1; j_gene: TRBJ2-5; d_gene: .; len: 15; CDR3aa: CASSLASQARGAQYF; CDR3nt: TGCGCCAGCAGCTTGGCCTCACAGGCACGTGGGGCCCAGTACTTC
abundance: .; v_gene: TRBV19; j_gene: TRBJ2-7; d_gene: TRBD2; len: 15; CDR3aa: CASSISVSGSYEQYF; CDR3nt: TGTGCCAGTAGTATTAGTGTTAGCGGGAGCTACGAGCAGTACTTC
abundance: .; v_gene: TRBV27; j_gene: TRBJ2-1; d_gene: .; len: 11; CDR3aa: CASNRGREQFF; CDR3nt: TGTGCCAGCAACCGGGGGAGGGAGCAGTTCTTC
abundance: .; v_gene: TRBV23-1; j_gene: TRBJ1-2; d_gene: TRBD1; len: 13; CDR3aa: CASRPRTGYGYTF; CDR3nt: TGCGCCAGCAGACCACGGACAGGGTATGGCTACACCTTC
abundance: .; v_gene: TRBV19; j_gene: TRBJ1-3; d_gene: .; len: 13; CDR3aa: CASGAPRGNTIYF; CDR3nt: TGTGCCAGCGGCGCCCCCCGGGGAAACACCATATATTTT
abundance: .; v_gene: TRBV20-1; j_gene: TRBJ1-1; d_gene: .; len: 11; CDR3aa: CSARAGIEAFF; CDR3nt: TGCAGTGCTAGAGCAGGGATAGAAGCTTTCTTT
abundance: .; v_gene: TRBV14; j_gene: TRBJ2-1; d_gene: TRBD2; len: 20; CDR3aa: CASSQDRGLAGGSSYNEQFF; CDR3nt: TGTGCCAGCAGCCAAGATAGGGGACTAGCGGGAGGAAGCTCCTACAATGAGCAGTTCTTC
abundance: .; v_gene: TRBV3-1/TRBV3-2; j_gene: TRBJ2-1; d_gene: .; len: 14; CDR3aa: CASSRDFSYNEQFF; CDR3nt: TGTGCCAGCAGCCGGGACTTCTCCTACAATGAGCAGTTCTTC
abundance: .; v_gene: TRBV2; j_gene: TRBJ2-1; d_gene: .; len: 12; CDR3aa: CASSPQDREQFF; CDR3nt: TGTGCCAGCAGTCCCCAGGACCGAGAGCAGTTCTTC
abundance: .; v_gene: TRBV19; j_gene: TRBJ1-5; d_gene: .; len: 17; CDR3aa: CASSMGRRATGNQPQHF; CDR3nt: TGTGCCAGTAGTATGGGGAGGCGGGCAACGGGCAATCAGCCCCAGCATTTT
abundance: .; v_gene: TRBV5-4; j_gene: TRBJ1-2; d_gene: .; len: 13; CDR3aa: CASSLDISYGYTF; CDR3nt: TGTGCCAGCAGCCTCGACATCTCCTATGGCTACACCTTC
abundance: once; v_gene: TRBV9; j_gene: TRBJ2-3; d_gene: .; len: 13; CDR3aa: CASSVSGIDTQYF; CDR3nt: TGTGCCAGCAGCGTCTCGGGAATAGATACGCAGTATTTT
abundance: .; v_gene: TRBV11-2; j_gene: TRBJ2-6; d_gene: TRBD1; len: 17; CDR3aa: CASTQGQGRSGANVLTF; CDR3nt: TGTGCCAGCACCCAGGGACAGGGAAGGTCTGGGGCCAACGTCCTGACTTTC
abundance: .; v_gene: TRBV19; j_gene: TRBJ2-7; d_gene: .; len: 14; CDR3aa: CASSPIDRSYEQYF; CDR3nt: TGTGCCAGTAGTCCGATCGACAGGTCCTACGAGCAGTACTTC
abundance: few; v_gene: TRBV19; j_gene: TRBJ1-5; d_gene: TRBD1; len: 16; CDR3aa: CASSTTGTGANQPQHF; CDR3nt: TGTGCCAGTAGTACCACCGGGACAGGGGCCAATCAGCCCCAGCATTTT
abundance: .; v_gene: TRBV4-3; j_gene: TRBJ2-2; d_gene: TRBD2; len: 16; CDR3aa: CASSQAIAGGPWELFF; CDR3nt: TGCGCCAGCAGCCAAGCAATAGCGGGAGGGCCTTGGGAGCTGTTTTTT
abundance: .; v_gene: TRBV30; j_gene: TRBJ2-1; d_gene: .; len: 11; CDR3aa: CAWSGFRGQFF; CDR3nt: TGTGCCTGGAGTGGGTTTAGGGGGCAGTTCTTC
abundance: .; v_gene: TRBV28; j_gene: TRBJ1-6; d_gene: TRBD1; len: 15; CDR3aa: CASSISDRGNSPLHF; CDR3nt: TGTGCCAGCAGCATCTCGGACAGGGGGAATTCACCCCTCCACTTT
abundance: .; v_gene: TRBV5-6; j_gene: TRBJ1-2; d_gene: .; len: 13; CDR3aa: CASSSTTGYGYTF; CDR3nt: TGTGCCAGCAGCTCGACGACAGGATATGGCTACACCTTC
abundance: .; v_gene: TRBV5-1; j_gene: TRBJ2-3; d_gene: .; len: 15; CDR3aa: CASSLRGDSTDTQYF; CDR3nt: TGCGCCAGCAGCCTTAGGGGGGACAGCACAGATACGCAGTATTTT
abundance: once; v_gene: TRBV7-2; j_gene: TRBJ2-7; d_gene: TRBD1; len: 15; CDR3aa: CASSLGGTGIYEQYF; CDR3nt: TGTGCCAGCAGCTTAGGGGGGACAGGGATCTACGAGCAGTACTTC
abundance: .; v_gene: TRBV15; j_gene: TRBJ2-2; d_gene: .; len: 16; CDR3aa: CATSRDLGEGTGELFF; CDR3nt: TGTGCCACCAGCAGAGATTTGGGAGAGGGCACCGGGGAGCTGTTTTTT
abundance: .; v_gene: TRBV9; j_gene: TRBJ1-4; d_gene: TRBD1; len: 14; CDR3aa: CASSPGQANEKLFF; CDR3nt: TGTGCCAGCAGCCCGGGACAGGCTAATGAAAAACTGTTTTTT
abundance: .; v_gene: TRBV11-3; j_gene: TRBJ2-7; d_gene: TRBD1; len: 16; CDR3aa: CASSFRDRALPYEQYF; CDR3nt: TGTGCCAGCAGCTTCCGAGACAGGGCACTTCCCTACGAGCAGTACTTC
abundance: .; v_gene: TRBV5-1; j_gene: TRBJ2-2; d_gene: .; len: 13; CDR3aa: CASSLEVTGELFF; CDR3nt: TGCGCCAGCAGCTTGGAGGTCACCGGGGAGCTGTTTTTT
abundance: .; v_gene: TRBV9; j_gene: TRBJ2-1; d_gene: .; len: 14; CDR3aa: CASSRLVGANEQFF; CDR3nt: TGTGCCAGCAGCCGGCTAGTAGGTGCCAATGAGCAGTTCTTC
abundance: .; v_gene: TRBV30; j_gene: TRBJ1-2; d_gene: .; len: 14; CDR3aa: CAWRPPGAGYGYTF; CDR3nt: TGTGCCTGGCGCCCCCCGGGGGCGGGGTATGGCTACACCTTC
abundance: .; v_gene: TRBV6-1; j_gene: TRBJ2-7; d_gene: .; len: 13; CDR3aa: CASSETSAYEQYF; CDR3nt: TGTGCCAGCAGTGAAACCTCCGCCTACGAGCAGTACTTC
abundance: few; v_gene: TRBV9; j_gene: TRBJ2-1; d_gene: TRBD2; len: 16; CDR3aa: CASSVEQASGRHEQFF; CDR3nt: TGTGCCAGCAGCGTAGAGCAGGCTAGCGGGCGCCATGAGCAGTTCTTC
abundance: .; v_gene: TRBV28; j_gene: TRBJ1-5; d_gene: TRBD1; len: 16; CDR3aa: CASSLPTGGGNQPQHF; CDR3nt: TGTGCCAGCAGTTTGCCGACAGGGGGCGGCAATCAGCCCCAGCATTTT
abundance: .; v_gene: TRBV18; j_gene: TRBJ2-1; d_gene: TRBD1; len: 14; CDR3aa: CASSPIQGPGEQFF; CDR3nt: TGTGCCAGCTCACCAATACAGGGGCCCGGTGAGCAGTTCTTC
abundance: .; v_gene: TRBV7-2; j_gene: TRBJ2-7; d_gene: TRBD1; len: 18; CDR3aa: CASSLASPGRGRPYEQYF; CDR3nt: TGTGCCAGCAGCTTAGCGTCCCCCGGCAGGGGGCGCCCCTACGAGCAGTACTTC
abundance: .; v_gene: TRBV7-9; j_gene: TRBJ2-5; d_gene: TRBD2; len: 15; CDR3aa: CASIKLAGGGETQYF; CDR3nt: TGTGCCAGCATCAAACTAGCGGGAGGAGGTGAGACCCAGTACTTC
abundance: .; v_gene: TRBV24-1; j_gene: TRBJ2-3; d_gene: .; len: 16; CDR3aa: CATSDSGTASTDTQYF; CDR3nt: TGTGCCACCAGTGATTCCGGGACGGCTAGCACAGATACGCAGTATTTT
abundance: .; v_gene: TRBV28; j_gene: TRBJ1-5; d_gene: .; len: 18; CDR3aa: CASSSIPGRLFSNQPQHF; CDR3nt: TGTGCCAGCAGTTCCATCCCTGGCAGGTTGTTTAGCAATCAGCCCCAGCATTTT
abundance: .; v_gene: TRBV20-1; j_gene: TRBJ2-3; d_gene: .; len: 11; CDR3aa: CSARPADTQYF; CDR3nt: TGCAGTGCTAGACCTGCAGATACGCAGTATTTT
abundance: .; v_gene: TRBV28; j_gene: TRBJ2-5; d_gene: TRBD1; len: 14; CDR3aa: CASRWTGGYETQYF; CDR3nt: TGTGCCAGCAGGTGGACAGGGGGCTATGAGACCCAGTACTTC
abundance: once; v_gene: TRBV28; j_gene: TRBJ2-3; d_gene: TRBD2; len: 14; CDR3aa: CAARGGRGTDTQYF; CDR3nt: TGTGCCGCCCGGGGGGGGAGAGGCACAGATACGCAGTATTTT
abundance: .; v_gene: TRBV9; j_gene: TRBJ1-6; d_gene: TRBD1; len: 14; CDR3aa: CASSETGGGSPLHF; CDR3nt: TGTGCCAGCAGCGAAACAGGGGGTGGGTCACCCCTCCACTTT
abundance: once; v_gene: TRBV6-2/TRBV6-3; j_gene: TRBJ2-2; d_gene: .; len: 15; CDR3aa: CATSTQMGVAGELFF; CDR3nt: TGTGCCACCAGCACCCAAATGGGGGTAGCCGGGGAGCTGTTTTTT
abundance: once; v_gene: TRBV7-2; j_gene: TRBJ2-2; d_gene: .; len: 14; CDR3aa: CASSLDRHTGELFF; CDR3nt: TGTGCCAGCAGCTTAGACCGACACACCGGGGAGCTGTTTTTT
abundance: .; v_gene: TRBV18; j_gene: TRBJ1-1; d_gene: .; len: 15; CDR3aa: CASSPGVALNTEAFF; CDR3nt: TGTGCCAGCTCCCCTGGCGTAGCCTTGAACACTGAAGCTTTCTTT
abundance: .; v_gene: TRBV11-2; j_gene: TRBJ2-3; d_gene: TRBD1; len: 17; CDR3aa: CASSLRAGGAVTDTQYF; CDR3nt: TGTGCCAGCAGCTTGAGGGCAGGGGGCGCGGTAACAGATACGCAGTATTTT
abundance: .; v_gene: TRBV7-9; j_gene: TRBJ2-7; d_gene: TRBD2; len: 14; CDR3aa: CASTPMREQGEQYF; CDR3nt: TGTGCCAGCACCCCTATGCGGGAGCAGGGCGAGCAGTACTTC
abundance: .; v_gene: TRBV27; j_gene: TRBJ2-7; d_gene: .; len: 15; CDR3aa: CASSLGSVTSYEQYF; CDR3nt: TGTGCCAGCAGTTTGGGCAGTGTCACATCCTACGAGCAGTACTTC
abundance: .; v_gene: TRBV5-4; j_gene: TRBJ2-1; d_gene: TRBD1; len: 13; CDR3aa: CASSFTGGNEQFF; CDR3nt: TGTGCCAGCAGCTTCACAGGGGGCAATGAGCAGTTCTTC